This T cell receptor beta chain was observed in a study of T cell responses to AZD1222 COVID-19 vaccine. General study points: CD4 TCRs covered the whole spike, strongest at regions 160-218 and 743-854. None of the repertoires were sampled until the peak T cell response had passed.

TCRdb's table, derived via immunoSEQ multiplex PCR, lists solely in-frame clones and lacks some. The table has over 120,000 clones, roughly 93% seen once; the top ten hold under 6.5%. The ends were cut back, 3 bases at V and 3 bases at J, with 5 bases in the middle. This CDR3 contains 12 residues. Germline V gene sequence: CDR1 SEHNR, CDR2 FQNEAQ (reference sequence). To note about this clone: Its specificity is unknown.

The sample consisted of peripheral blood, taken on day 0 of AZD1222 vaccination. This sequence was found in an adult in good health. The V call is TRBV7-9, the J call TRBJ1-1; no firm D call. CDR3 in DNA: TGTGCCAGCAGCTTTTTACACACTGAAGCTTTCTTT. It yields the protein CASSFLHTEAFF.